This T cell receptor beta chain originates from a study of blood T cell repertoires in COVID-19. About the research overall: From the United States, Italy and Spain came samples of acute and convalescent COVID-19.

The germline V gene encodes CDR1 SGDLS and CDR2 YYNGEE. The CDR3 has 11 residues. Trimming removed 4 bases from V and 5 bases from J, with 6 bases in between. Original handling: Counts of nucleated cells, estimated from reference gene primer amplification, were obtained. Data came from immunoSEQ multiplex PCR; TCRdb stores just in-frame clones and leaves some out. V and J calls and clone size are as listed in that table; D and trimming were resolved from the DNA. The data show 200,000 to 300,000 clones, with approximately 90% seen just once and under 4% held by the top ten. The sequencing sample was made of peripheral blood. The clonotype comes from a man aged 18 to 35 with active or convalescent COVID-19. The chain joins TRBV9 to TRBJ2-5, with D perhaps matching TRBD2 (5 bases). CDR3 in amino acids: CASSSGETQYF. The DNA of the CDR3 is TGTGCCAGCAGCTCGGGGGAGACCCAGTACTTC.